Listed below are T cell receptor beta chains from one sample, sequenced in a study of T cells after yellow fever vaccination. Each CDR3 protein gets one entry after TCRdb re-called the 5' RACE reads with MiXCR. The sample contains approximately 96,000 distinct CDR3 sequences, around 9.8% of which appear only once. The sequencing used CD8+ T cells not binding an NS4B(214-222) dextramer, sorted from PBMCs, collected roughly 14 days after the first yellow fever vaccination. Receptor source: a man between 18 and 35 years old who received the YFV17D yellow fever vaccine. CDR3s include the opening cysteine and the closing phenylalanine or tryptophan. A D gene is named only where the DNA matches it firmly. Some rows mark clone size as missing; the rest say once, few, many or name a class of expanded clone.

>TRBJ2-7|NA|TRBV11-2|NA
CASSLEAALAFYEQYF
TGTGCCAGCAGCTTAGAGGCAGCACTGGCCTTTTACGAGCAGTACTTC
>TRBJ1-2|NA|TRBV4-1|NA
CASSQHEGGYGYTF
TGCGCCAGCAGCCAACATGAGGGGGGATATGGCTACACCTTC
>TRBJ2-2|NA|TRBV20-1|NA
CSASLPAYTGELFF
TGCAGTGCTAGTTTGCCGGCGTACACCGGGGAGCTGTTTTTT
>TRBJ2-1|NA|TRBV7-9|NA
CASSLVSAGSSEQFF
TGTGCCAGCAGCTTAGTTAGCGCTGGGTCGAGTGAGCAGTTCTTC
>TRBJ2-4|TRBD1|TRBV27|NA
CASSPLDRGGFLAKNIQYF
TGTGCCAGCAGTCCATTGGACAGGGGTGGATTTTTAGCCAAAAACATTCAGTACTTC
>TRBJ2-1|NA|TRBV6-2/TRBV6-3|NA
CASSYSQISEQFF
TGTGCCAGCAGTTACTCACAGATCAGTGAGCAGTTCTTC
>TRBJ1-6|NA|TRBV27|NA
CASSLVWGRENSPLHF
TGTGCCAGCAGTTTAGTCTGGGGACGAGAGAATTCACCCCTCCACTTT
>TRBJ1-6|TRBD1|TRBV7-8|NA
CASSPRQGNSPLHF
TGTGCCAGCAGCCCAAGACAGGGCAATTCACCCCTCCACTTT
>TRBJ2-3|TRBD2|TRBV12-3/TRBV12-4|few
CASIETSGGLADTQYF
TGTGCCAGCATCGAGACTAGCGGGGGTTTGGCAGATACGCAGTATTTT
>TRBJ1-2|NA|TRBV6-5|few
CASSYRGRDGYTF
TGTGCCAGCAGTTACCGGGGTAGGGATGGCTACACCTTC